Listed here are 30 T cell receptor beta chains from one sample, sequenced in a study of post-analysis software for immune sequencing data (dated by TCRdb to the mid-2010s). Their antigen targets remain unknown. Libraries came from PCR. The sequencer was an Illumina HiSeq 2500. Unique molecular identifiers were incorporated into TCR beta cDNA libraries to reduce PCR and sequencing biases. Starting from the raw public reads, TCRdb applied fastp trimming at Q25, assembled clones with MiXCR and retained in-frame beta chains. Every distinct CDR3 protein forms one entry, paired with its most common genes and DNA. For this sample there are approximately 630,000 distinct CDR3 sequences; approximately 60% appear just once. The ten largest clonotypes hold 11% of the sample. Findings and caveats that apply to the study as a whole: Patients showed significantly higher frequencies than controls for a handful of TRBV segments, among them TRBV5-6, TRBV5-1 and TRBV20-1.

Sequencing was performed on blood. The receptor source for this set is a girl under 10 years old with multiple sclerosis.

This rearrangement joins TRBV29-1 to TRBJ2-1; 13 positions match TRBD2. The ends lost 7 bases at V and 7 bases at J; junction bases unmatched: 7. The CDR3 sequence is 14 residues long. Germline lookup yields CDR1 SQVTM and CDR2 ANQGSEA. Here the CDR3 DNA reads TGCAGCGGCCTACTAGCGGGAGGGCAAAATGAGCAGTTCTTC. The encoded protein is CSGLLAGGQNEQFF.

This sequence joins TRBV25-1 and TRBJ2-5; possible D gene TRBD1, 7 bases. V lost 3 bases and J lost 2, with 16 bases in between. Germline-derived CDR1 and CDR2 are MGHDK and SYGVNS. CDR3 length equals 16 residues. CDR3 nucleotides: TGTGCCAGCAGTGAGGCGGGAAGACAGGGACAAGAGACCCAGTACTTC. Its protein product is CASSEAGRQGQETQYF. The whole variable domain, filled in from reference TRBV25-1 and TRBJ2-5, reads EADIYQTPRYLVIGTGKKITLECSQTMGHDKMYWYQQDPGMELHLIHYSYGVNSTEKGDLSSESTVSRIRTEHFPLTLESARPSHTSQYLCASSEAGRQGQETQYFGPGTRLLVL.

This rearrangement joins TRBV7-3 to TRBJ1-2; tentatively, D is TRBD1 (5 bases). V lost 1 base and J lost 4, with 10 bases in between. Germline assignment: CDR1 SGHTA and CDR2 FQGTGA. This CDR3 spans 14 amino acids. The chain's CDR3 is CASSLKRRGYGYTF. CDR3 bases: TGTGCCAGCAGCTTAAAGAGAAGGGGCTATGGCTACACCTTC.

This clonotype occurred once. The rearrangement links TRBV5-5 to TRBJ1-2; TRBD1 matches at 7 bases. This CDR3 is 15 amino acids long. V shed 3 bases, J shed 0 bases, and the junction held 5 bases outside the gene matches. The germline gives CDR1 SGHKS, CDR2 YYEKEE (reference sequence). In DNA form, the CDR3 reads TGTGCCAGCAGCTCAGGACAGGTGTCTAACTATGGCTACACCTTC. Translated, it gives CASSSGQVSNYGYTF.

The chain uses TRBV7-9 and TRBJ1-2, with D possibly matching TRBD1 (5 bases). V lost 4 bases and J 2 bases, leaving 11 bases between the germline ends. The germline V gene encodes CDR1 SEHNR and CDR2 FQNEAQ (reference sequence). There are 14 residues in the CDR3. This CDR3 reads CASSSSTANYGYTF. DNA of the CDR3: TGTGCCAGCAGCTCTTCGACAGCCAACTATGGCTACACCTTC.

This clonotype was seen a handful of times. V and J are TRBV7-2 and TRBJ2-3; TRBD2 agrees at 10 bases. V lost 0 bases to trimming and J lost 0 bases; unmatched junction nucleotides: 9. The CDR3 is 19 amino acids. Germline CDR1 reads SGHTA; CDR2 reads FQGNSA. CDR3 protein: CASSLAASGGTISTDTQYF. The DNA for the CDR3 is TGTGCCAGCAGCTTAGCCGCTAGCGGGGGCACAATAAGCACAGATACGCAGTATTTT.

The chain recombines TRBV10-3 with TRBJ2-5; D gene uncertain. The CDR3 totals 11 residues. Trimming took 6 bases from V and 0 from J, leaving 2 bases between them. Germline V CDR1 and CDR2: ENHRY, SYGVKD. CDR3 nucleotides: TGTGCCATCAGGTACCAAGAGACCCAGTACTTC. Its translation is CAIRYQETQYF.

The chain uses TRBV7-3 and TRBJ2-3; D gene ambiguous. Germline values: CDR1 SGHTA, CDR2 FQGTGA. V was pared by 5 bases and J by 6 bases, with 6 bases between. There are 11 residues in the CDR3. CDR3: CASSASDTQYF. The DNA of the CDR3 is TGTGCCAGCAGCGCATCCGATACGCAGTATTTT.

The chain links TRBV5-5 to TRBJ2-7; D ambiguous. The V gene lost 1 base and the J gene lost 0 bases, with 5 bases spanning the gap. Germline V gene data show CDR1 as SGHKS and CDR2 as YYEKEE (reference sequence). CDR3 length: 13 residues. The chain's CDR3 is CASSLSASYEQYF. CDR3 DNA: TGTGCCAGCAGCTTGTCAGCCTCCTACGAGCAGTACTTC.

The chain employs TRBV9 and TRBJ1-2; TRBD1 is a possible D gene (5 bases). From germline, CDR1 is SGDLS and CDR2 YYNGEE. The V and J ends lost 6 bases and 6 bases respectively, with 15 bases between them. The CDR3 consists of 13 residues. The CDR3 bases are TGTGCCAGCAACCAGGGAGGGAGAGATGGCTACACCTTC. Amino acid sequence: CASNQGGRDGYTF.

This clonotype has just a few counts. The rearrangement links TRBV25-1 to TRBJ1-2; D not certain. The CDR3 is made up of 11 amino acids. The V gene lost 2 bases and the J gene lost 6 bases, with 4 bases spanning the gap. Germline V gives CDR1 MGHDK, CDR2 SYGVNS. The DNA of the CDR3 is TGTGCCAGCAGTGAAGGGGATGGCTACACCTTC. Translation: CASSEGDGYTF.

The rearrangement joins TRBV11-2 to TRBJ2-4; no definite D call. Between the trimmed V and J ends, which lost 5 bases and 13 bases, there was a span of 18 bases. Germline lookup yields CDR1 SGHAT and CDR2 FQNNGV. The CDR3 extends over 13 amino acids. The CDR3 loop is CASSLPQYSRQYF. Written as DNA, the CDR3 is TGTGCCAGCAGCCTCCCCCAATATAGTAGGCAGTACTTC.

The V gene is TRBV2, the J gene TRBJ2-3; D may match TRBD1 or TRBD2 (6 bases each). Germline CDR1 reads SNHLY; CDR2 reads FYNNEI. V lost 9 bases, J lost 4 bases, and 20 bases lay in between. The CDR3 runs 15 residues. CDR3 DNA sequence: TGTGCCAGTTCGGTACGGGCAGGGGAGGCAGATACGCAGTATTTT. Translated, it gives CASSVRAGEADTQYF. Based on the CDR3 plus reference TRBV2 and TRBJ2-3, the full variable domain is EPEVTQTPSHQVTQMGQEVILRCVPISNHLYFYWYRQILGQKVEFLVSFYNNEISEKSEIFDDQFSVERPDGSNFTLKIRSTKLEDSAMYFCASSVRAGEADTQYFGPGTRLTVL.

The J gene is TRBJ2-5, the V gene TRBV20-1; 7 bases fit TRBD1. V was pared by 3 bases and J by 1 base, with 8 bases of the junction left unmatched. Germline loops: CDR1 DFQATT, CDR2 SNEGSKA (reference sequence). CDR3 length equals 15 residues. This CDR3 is CSASGQGEIQETQYF. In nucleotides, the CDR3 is TGCAGTGCTAGCGGTCAGGGGGAGATCCAAGAGACCCAGTACTTC.

CDR3 bases: TGCGCCAGCAGCCAGGACAGCCACAAAAACATTCAGTACTTC. It is translated as CASSQDSHKNIQYF. The gene calls are TRBV4-1 and TRBJ2-4; D is possibly TRBD1 (6 bases). The V gene's germline CDR1 is MGHRA and CDR2 YSYEKL. Between the trimmed V and J ends, which lost 3 bases and 3 bases, there was a span of 9 bases. The CDR3 has 14 amino acids.

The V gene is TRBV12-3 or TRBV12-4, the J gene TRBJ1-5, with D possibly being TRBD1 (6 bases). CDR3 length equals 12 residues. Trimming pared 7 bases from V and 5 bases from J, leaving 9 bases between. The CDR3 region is CASNNRDQPQHF. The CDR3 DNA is TGTGCCAGCAATAACAGGGATCAGCCCCAGCATTTT.

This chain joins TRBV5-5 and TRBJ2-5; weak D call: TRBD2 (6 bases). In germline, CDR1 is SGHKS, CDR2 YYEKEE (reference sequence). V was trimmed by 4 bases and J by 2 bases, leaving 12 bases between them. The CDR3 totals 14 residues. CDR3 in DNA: TGTGCCAGCAGCGTGGGACTTTTGCAAGAGACCCAGTACTTC. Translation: CASSVGLLQETQYF.

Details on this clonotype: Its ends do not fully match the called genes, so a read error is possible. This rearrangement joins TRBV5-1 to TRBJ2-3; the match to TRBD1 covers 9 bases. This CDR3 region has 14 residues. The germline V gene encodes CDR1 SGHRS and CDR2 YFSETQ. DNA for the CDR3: TGTGCCAGCAGCCTTGGACAGGGGATGGATACGCAGTATTTT. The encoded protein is CASSLGQGMDTQYF.

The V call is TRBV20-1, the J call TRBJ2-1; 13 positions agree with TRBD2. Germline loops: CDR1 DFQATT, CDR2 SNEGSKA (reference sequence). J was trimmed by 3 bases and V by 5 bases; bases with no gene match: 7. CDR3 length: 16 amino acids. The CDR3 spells CSAPVGTSGDYNEQFF. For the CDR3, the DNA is TGCAGTGCTCCAGTCGGGACTAGCGGGGACTACAATGAGCAGTTCTTC.

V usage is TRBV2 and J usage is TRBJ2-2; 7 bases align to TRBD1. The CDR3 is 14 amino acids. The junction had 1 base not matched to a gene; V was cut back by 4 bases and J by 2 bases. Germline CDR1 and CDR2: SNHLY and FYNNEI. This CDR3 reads CASSGDRNTGELFF. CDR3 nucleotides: TGTGCCAGCAGTGGGGACAGAAACACCGGGGAGCTGTTTTTT.

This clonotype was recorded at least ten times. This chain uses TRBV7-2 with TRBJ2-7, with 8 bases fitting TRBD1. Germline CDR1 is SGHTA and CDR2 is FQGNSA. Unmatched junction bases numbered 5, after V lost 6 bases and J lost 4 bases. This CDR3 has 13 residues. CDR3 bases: TGTGCCAGCAGTCCCGGACAGGGTTACGAGCAGTACTTC. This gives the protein CASSPGQGYEQYF. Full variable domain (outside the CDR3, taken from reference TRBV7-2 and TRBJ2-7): GAGVSQSPSNKVTEKGKDVELRCDPISGHTALYWYRQSLGQGLEFLIYFQGNSAPDKSGLPSDRFSAERTGGSVSTLTIQRTQQEDSAVYLCASSPGQGYEQYFGPGTRLTVT.

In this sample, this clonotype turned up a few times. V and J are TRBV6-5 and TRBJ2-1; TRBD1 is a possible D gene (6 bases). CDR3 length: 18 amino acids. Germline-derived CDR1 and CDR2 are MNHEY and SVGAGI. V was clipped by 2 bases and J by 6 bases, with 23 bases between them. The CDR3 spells CASSYRGTARSLGNEQFF. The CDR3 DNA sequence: TGTGCCAGCAGTTACAGGGGGACCGCCAGGTCGTTAGGCAATGAGCAGTTCTTC.

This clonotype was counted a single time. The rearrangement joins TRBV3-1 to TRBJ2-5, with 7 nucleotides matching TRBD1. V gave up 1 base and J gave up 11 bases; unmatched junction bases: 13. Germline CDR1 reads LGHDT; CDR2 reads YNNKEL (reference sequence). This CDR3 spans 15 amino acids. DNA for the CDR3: TGTGCCAGCAGCCAAGGGACAGGCTATCCTTATGAGCAGTACTTC. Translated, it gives CASSQGTGYPYEQYF.

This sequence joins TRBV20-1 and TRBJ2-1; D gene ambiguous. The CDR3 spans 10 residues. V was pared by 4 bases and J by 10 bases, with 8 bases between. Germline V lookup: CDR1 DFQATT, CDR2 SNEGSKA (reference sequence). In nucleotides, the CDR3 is TGCAGTGCTACTAAAAGGGAGCAGTTCTTC. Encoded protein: CSATKREQFF.

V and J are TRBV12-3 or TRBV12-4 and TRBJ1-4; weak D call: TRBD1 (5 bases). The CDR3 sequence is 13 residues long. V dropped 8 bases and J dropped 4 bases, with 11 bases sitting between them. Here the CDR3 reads CASGTTVNEKLFF. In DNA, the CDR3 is TGTGCCAGCGGCACGACAGTTAATGAAAAACTGTTTTTT.

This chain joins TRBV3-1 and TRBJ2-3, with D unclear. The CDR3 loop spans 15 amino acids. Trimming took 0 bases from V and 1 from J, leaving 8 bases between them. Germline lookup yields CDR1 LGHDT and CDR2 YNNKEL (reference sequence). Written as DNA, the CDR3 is TGTGCCAGCAGCCAAGACGGGCAGCGCACAGATACGCAGTATTTT. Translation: CASSQDGQRTDTQYF.

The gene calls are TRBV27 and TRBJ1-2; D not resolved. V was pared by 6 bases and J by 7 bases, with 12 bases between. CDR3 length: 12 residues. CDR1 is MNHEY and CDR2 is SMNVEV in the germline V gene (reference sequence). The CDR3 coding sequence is TGTGCCAGCAGGGGCCGCTCGGGTGGCTACACCTTC. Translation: CASRGRSGGYTF.

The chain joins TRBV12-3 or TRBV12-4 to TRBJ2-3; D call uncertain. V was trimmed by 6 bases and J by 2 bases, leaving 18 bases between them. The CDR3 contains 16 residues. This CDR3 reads CASSPTGLMDTDTQYF. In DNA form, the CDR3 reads TGTGCCAGCAGCCCCACGGGCCTCATGGACACAGATACGCAGTATTTT.

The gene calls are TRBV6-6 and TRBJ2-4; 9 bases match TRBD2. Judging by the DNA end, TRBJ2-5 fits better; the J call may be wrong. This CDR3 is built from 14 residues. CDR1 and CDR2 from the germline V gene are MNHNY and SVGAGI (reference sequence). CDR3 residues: CASSYAGGQETQYF. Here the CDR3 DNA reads TGTGCCAGCAGTTACGCGGGAGGGCAAGAGACCCAGTACTTC.

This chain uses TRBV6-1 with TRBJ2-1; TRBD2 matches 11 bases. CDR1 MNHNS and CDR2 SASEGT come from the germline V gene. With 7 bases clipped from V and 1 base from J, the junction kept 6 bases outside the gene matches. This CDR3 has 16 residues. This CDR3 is CASTLGLAGSYNEQFF. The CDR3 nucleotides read TGTGCCAGCACCTTAGGACTAGCGGGTTCCTACAATGAGCAGTTCTTC.